The subject of this entry is one T cell receptor (beta chain). Its antigen is currently not known. A single base separates this from a much larger clone, so it may be a read error. The data derive from a study of blood T cells in healthy people across ages (dated by TCRdb to between 2014 and 2017). The study in broad terms: In model experiments, template switching captured roughly one uniquely barcoded TCR beta cDNA molecule for every two T cells. Using the same blood draw, the study looked at two additional independent replicas of 1 million unique cDNA reads for two donors, one aged 18 to 30 and the other aged 80 or older. The donors were divided into four age groups: young (average around 16 years), middle-aged (roughly 42), aged (approximately 62) and long-lived (82). To avoid experimental bias, donors of different ages were distributed randomly across sequencing lanes. To track age-related changes in TCR beta repertoire diversity, the study relied on deep sequencing normalized with unique cDNA molecular identifiers. Broader findings and caveats from the paper: The long-lived group showed more naive CD4+ T cells, fewer expanded clones and increased TCR diversity than the aged group, suggesting age selection. Observed TCR beta diversity per million T cells fell roughly linearly with age, and a significant reduction was already apparent by age around 40. The CMV infection status of donors was not known, potentially confounding age-related changes in expanded clonotypes. The percentage of naive T cells measured by flow cytometry correlated strongly with observed TCR beta diversity. Estimates of total diversity based on one million sequenced T cells were regarded as lower bounds and as underestimates. Conclusive comparison of naive and antigen-experienced compartments was prevented by the profiling of bulk unsorted PBMCs.

Systemically healthy Caucasian individuals from Russia, about 38 in total and aged roughly 6 to 100 years, were included as donors. Each donor gave ten milliliters of peripheral blood, collected into EDTA-treated Vacutainer tubes. Ficoll-Paque density-gradient centrifugation was used to isolate PBMCs, with at least 7 million per sample. Trizol reagent was used to extract total RNA from the PBMCs, yielding at least 5.5 micrograms per sample. For every donor, flow cytometry on a PBMC aliquot measured the percentage of naive CD45RAhigh/CD27high T cells. Library construction relied on 5' RACE. Instrument used: Illumina HiSeq 2500. A second PCR of 7 to 11 cycles was run with a J-beta primer mix and a sample-barcoded 5' primer. A unique molecular identifier was introduced onto each TCR beta cDNA molecule by a template-switch 5' adaptor carrying 12 random nucleotides. At least 3 million CDR3-containing paired-end reads were obtained from each sample. All of the RNA was converted into first-strand cDNA using the Mint cDNA synthesis kit, with a TRBC-specific oligonucleotide serving as the primer. After uracil-DNA glycosylase treatment, a first 18-cycle PCR used universal primers M1SS and BC2_uni_R on all cDNA. The study's own analysis went as follows. For normalization, 1 million high-quality reads, each with a distinct molecular identifier, were randomly selected from each sample. Instead of being binned into consensus sequences, reads with shared molecular identifiers were discarded. MiTCR, set to a Q25 quality threshold and the strictest error-elimination algorithm, was used for CDR3 identification, clonotype clustering and error correction. A nonparametric unseen species model with Euler transformation was used to estimate a lower bound on total TCR beta diversity. TCRdb trimmed public reads at Q25 via fastp, called clones via MiXCR and kept in-frame beta chains. Every entry covers one CDR3 protein and lists the most common genes and DNA from its rows. TCRdb assigned the V and J calls; the authors' analysis was not used. Counted in this sample were over 550,000 distinct CDR3 sequences; approximately 30% of them appeared once. 15% to 17% of the sample goes to the ten largest clones.

This sequence originates from a woman older than 75 in good health. Source material: blood.

Read as DNA, the sequence is TGCAGTGCGCCGACTAGCGCCTACAATGAGCAGTACTTC. The translation is CSAPTSAYNEQYF. The sequence links TRBV20-1 to TRBJ2-5, and 8 junctional nucleotides match TRBD2. The CDR3 holds 13 amino acids from the cysteine to the phenylalanine. The sequence is cut down to CDR3 DNA, 39 bases in frame from base 1. Ends trimmed: V by 6 bases, J by 11 bases; bases unmatched to a gene: 14. Reading the germline V gene (reference sequence) gives CDR1 DFQATT and CDR2 SNEGSKA.